A selection of T cell receptor beta chains follows, all from one sample in a study of CD8 T cells in ankylosing spondylitis. TCRdb re-derived calls from the 5' RACE reads in MiXCR, one entry per CDR3 protein. The sample has around 130,000 distinct CDR3 sequences, around 7% seen once; the top ten hold over 9%. The specimen sequenced was blood, either unsorted or a sorted T cell fraction (not recorded which). The receptors derive from a male donor with ankylosing spondylitis or in good health (not recorded which). CDR3s include the opening cysteine and the closing phenylalanine or tryptophan. Fields, in order: clone size, D gene, J gene, V gene, CDR3 DNA, CDR3 protein. The D gene is left open where the match is weak. Rows give clone size only sometimes, using once, few, many, or a class for an expanded clone.

clone_size: many
d_call: NA
j_call: TRBJ2-2
v_call: TRBV18
cdr3_nt: TGTGCCAGCTCACCACCGTGGGACCGCGGTACCGGGGAGCTGTTTTTT
cdr3_aa: CASSPPWDRGTGELFF

clone_size: many
d_call: TRBD2
j_call: TRBJ2-1
v_call: TRBV7-9
cdr3_nt: TGTGCCAGCAGCCATGCGGGGGGGGCTAATGATGAGCAGTTCTTC
cdr3_aa: CASSHAGGANDEQFF

clone_size: many
d_call: NA
j_call: TRBJ1-6
v_call: TRBV4-3
cdr3_nt: TGCGCCAGCAGCCAAGATCCAGGCCTTAATTCACCCCTCCACTTT
cdr3_aa: CASSQDPGLNSPLHF

clone_size: many
d_call: NA
j_call: TRBJ2-3
v_call: TRBV7-2
cdr3_nt: TGTGCCAGCAGCAAGGGAGGGGGGGACCACACAGATACGCAGTATTTT
cdr3_aa: CASSKGGGDHTDTQYF

clone_size: many
d_call: NA
j_call: TRBJ1-3
v_call: TRBV29-1
cdr3_nt: TGCAGCGCGCGAGGAGCCAGAAACACCATATATTTT
cdr3_aa: CSARGARNTIYF

clone_size: few
d_call: TRBD2
j_call: TRBJ2-1
v_call: TRBV5-1
cdr3_nt: TGCGCCAGCAGCTTGGGGACCCTAGCGGGGGCGTACAATGAGCAGTTCTTC
cdr3_aa: CASSLGTLAGAYNEQFF

clone_size: many
d_call: NA
j_call: TRBJ2-3
v_call: TRBV12-3/TRBV12-4
cdr3_nt: TGTGCCAGCAGGCCTACTATCGGAGATACGCAGTATTTT
cdr3_aa: CASRPTIGDTQYF

clone_size: many
d_call: NA
j_call: TRBJ2-2
v_call: TRBV14
cdr3_nt: TGTGCCAGCAGCCAAGACTGGATCAGGGCCGGGGAGCTGTTTTTT
cdr3_aa: CASSQDWIRAGELFF

clone_size: many
d_call: TRBD2
j_call: TRBJ2-1
v_call: TRBV5-1
cdr3_nt: TGCGCCAGCAGCTTGGTTGCAGCGGGGGACAATGAGCAGTTCTTC
cdr3_aa: CASSLVAAGDNEQFF

clone_size: many
d_call: NA
j_call: TRBJ2-3
v_call: TRBV11-3
cdr3_nt: TGTGCCAGCAGCTTAGGGGCCGGGGCGGATACGCAGTATTTT
cdr3_aa: CASSLGAGADTQYF

clone_size: many
d_call: TRBD1
j_call: TRBJ1-1
v_call: TRBV7-2
cdr3_nt: TGTGCCAGCAGCTACGGATACAGGGGCACTGAAGCTTTCTTT
cdr3_aa: CASSYGYRGTEAFF

clone_size: NA
d_call: NA
j_call: TRBJ2-7
v_call: TRBV7-6
cdr3_nt: TGTGCCAGCAGCTTAGGGCCCCAGGGCTACGAGCAGTACTTC
cdr3_aa: CASSLGPQGYEQYF

clone_size: once
d_call: TRBD1
j_call: TRBJ2-1
v_call: TRBV7-9
cdr3_nt: TGTGCCAGCAGAAAACTGGGACAGGGCTTCAATGAGCAGTTCTTC
cdr3_aa: CASRKLGQGFNEQFF

clone_size: many
d_call: NA
j_call: TRBJ1-2
v_call: TRBV15
cdr3_nt: TGTGCCACCAGCACTCGCGGTCGGGGCTACACCTTC
cdr3_aa: CATSTRGRGYTF

clone_size: many
d_call: TRBD1
j_call: TRBJ2-7
v_call: TRBV7-2
cdr3_nt: TGTGCCAGCAGCTACACAGGGGGCTACGAGCAGTACTTC
cdr3_aa: CASSYTGGYEQYF